This T cell receptor (beta chain) was retrieved from a study of blood T cells in healthy people across ages. V shed 3 bases and J shed 4 bases, with 19 bases lying between them. CDR3 size: 17 residues. Germline V gene sequence: CDR1 KGHDR, CDR2 SFDVKD. Primed by a sample-barcoded 5' primer and a J-beta primer mix, a second PCR proceeded for about 7 to 11 cycles. TCRdb reprocessed the 5' RACE reads with MiXCR, giving one entry per CDR3 protein. Among about 800,000 distinct CDR3 sequences listed, around 25% were seen once. These records were also assigned to another study, of T cells of mothers and their children.

What was sequenced was blood. The chain has TRBV24-1 and TRBJ2-3; perhaps TRBD1 as D (6 bases). The TCR was taken from a boy younger than 18 in good health. CDR3 sequence (DNA): TGTGCCACCAGTGATACCTTAGGACAGCGCCGCCCAGATACGCAGTATTTT. It yields the protein CATSDTLGQRRPDTQYF.